This record covers a single T cell receptor beta chain. Sequencing used immunoSEQ multiplex PCR; TCRdb keeps in-frame clones, though not all of them. The sample holds 45,000 to 55,000 clones, 85% to 95% seen once. These data belong to a study of control samples from healthy donors and cancer patients. The receptor was isolated from a woman aged 45-60 years with head and neck cancer. The sequencing input was PBMCs.

The CDR3 DNA sequence: TGTGCCAGTACAGGTCCGGCAGGGAGTTATCAGCCCCAGCATTTT. Its translation is CASTGPAGSYQPQHF. V is TRBV19 and J is TRBJ1-5, with a weak D call TRBD1 (5 bases). Trimming shortened V by 7 bases and J by 5 bases, and 18 bases separated the two germline ends. The germline V gene encodes CDR1 LNHDA and CDR2 SQIVND (reference sequence). The CDR3 has 15 residues.